Listed below are T cell receptor beta chains from one sample, sequenced in a study of human T cells and chemical hapten exposure. MiXCR was run by TCRdb on the RACE reads, yielding one entry per CDR3 protein. The sample has roughly 380,000 distinct CDR3 sequences, roughly 6% seen once; the top ten hold roughly 5.4%. Sequencing was performed on whole blood, taken in connection with sensitization to the hapten diphenylcyclopropenone (DPC). The receptors here all came from a woman between 18 and 30 years old with alopecia areata. Some clones in this sample may be carry-over from other donors' samples. CDR3s include the opening cysteine and the closing phenylalanine or tryptophan. A D gene is named only where the DNA matches it firmly. Clone sizes are given selectively: once, few, many, or a class where the clone is expanded.

clone_size: few; d_call: .; v_call: TRBV20-1; j_call: TRBJ2-5; cdr3_aa: CSALRGVGETQYF; cdr3_nt: TGCAGTGCTTTGAGGGGAGTCGGAGAGACCCAGTACTTC
clone_size: .; d_call: .; v_call: TRBV27; j_call: TRBJ1-2; cdr3_aa: CASSRGAGSYGYTF; cdr3_nt: TGTGCCAGCAGTCGGGGGGCGGGGAGCTATGGCTACACCTTC
clone_size: .; d_call: .; v_call: TRBV12-3/TRBV12-4; j_call: TRBJ1-2; cdr3_aa: CASSLRALGNGYTF; cdr3_nt: TGTGCCAGCAGTCTCCGGGCCCTCGGGAATGGCTACACCTTC
clone_size: many; d_call: .; v_call: TRBV5-6; j_call: TRBJ1-1; cdr3_aa: CASTSRSGTEAFF; cdr3_nt: TGTGCCAGCACCTCACGGTCGGGCACTGAAGCTTTCTTT
clone_size: few; d_call: TRBD1; v_call: TRBV28; j_call: TRBJ1-1; cdr3_aa: CASRAPGQGRTEAFF; cdr3_nt: TGTGCCAGCAGGGCTCCGGGACAGGGTCGGACTGAAGCTTTCTTT
clone_size: few; d_call: TRBD2; v_call: TRBV6-2/TRBV6-3; j_call: TRBJ2-1; cdr3_aa: CASTPGLASNEQFF; cdr3_nt: TGTGCCAGCACCCCCGGACTAGCCAGCAATGAGCAGTTCTTC
clone_size: .; d_call: TRBD1; v_call: TRBV12-3/TRBV12-4; j_call: TRBJ2-6; cdr3_aa: CAISGQASGANVLTF; cdr3_nt: TGTGCCATCTCGGGACAGGCCTCTGGGGCCAACGTCCTGACTTTC
clone_size: many; d_call: TRBD1; v_call: TRBV28; j_call: TRBJ1-6; cdr3_aa: CASRNLRDRDSPLHF; cdr3_nt: TGTGCCAGCAGGAATCTCCGGGACAGGGATTCACCCCTCCACTTT
clone_size: many; d_call: TRBD2; v_call: TRBV7-2; j_call: TRBJ2-1; cdr3_aa: CASSWTSYNEQFF; cdr3_nt: TGTGCCAGCAGCTGGACTAGCTACAATGAGCAGTTCTTC
clone_size: many; d_call: .; v_call: TRBV9; j_call: TRBJ1-1; cdr3_aa: CASSVTPMNTEAFF; cdr3_nt: TGTGCCAGCAGCGTAACCCCGATGAACACTGAAGCTTTCTTT
clone_size: many; d_call: .; v_call: TRBV3-1; j_call: TRBJ1-6; cdr3_aa: CASSQGLKNSPLHF; cdr3_nt: TGTGCCAGCAGCCAGGGGTTGAAGAATTCACCCCTCCACTTT
clone_size: few; d_call: .; v_call: TRBV27; j_call: TRBJ1-5; cdr3_aa: CASSFRGFSNQPQHF; cdr3_nt: TGTGCCAGCAGTTTCCGGGGATTTAGCAATCAGCCCCAGCATTTT
clone_size: .; d_call: .; v_call: TRBV12-3/TRBV12-4; j_call: TRBJ1-5; cdr3_aa: CASSPMQGSNQPQHF; cdr3_nt: TGTGCCAGCAGTCCGATGCAAGGGAGCAATCAGCCCCAGCATTTT
clone_size: .; d_call: .; v_call: TRBV6-6; j_call: TRBJ1-6; cdr3_aa: CASSPAETVIPPLHF; cdr3_nt: TGTGCCAGCAGTCCTGCCGAGACAGTCATTCCACCCCTCCACTTT
clone_size: .; d_call: .; v_call: TRBV6-1; j_call: TRBJ1-2; cdr3_aa: CASSEGWGRLGYGYTF; cdr3_nt: TGTGCCAGCAGTGAAGGGTGGGGCCGATTGGGCTATGGCTACACCTTC
clone_size: .; d_call: .; v_call: TRBV21-1; j_call: TRBJ2-3; cdr3_aa: CASSNRLAVHVSTDTQYF; cdr3_nt: TGTGCCAGCAGCAATAGGCTAGCGGTGCATGTTAGCACAGATACGCAGTATTTT
clone_size: few; d_call: .; v_call: TRBV20-1; j_call: TRBJ1-3; cdr3_aa: CSATQGSSGNTIYF; cdr3_nt: TGCAGTGCTACTCAGGGGAGCTCTGGAAACACCATATATTTT
clone_size: many; d_call: TRBD1; v_call: TRBV7-9; j_call: TRBJ2-7; cdr3_aa: CASTSGTEDYEQYF; cdr3_nt: TGTGCCAGCACCTCCGGGACAGAAGATTACGAGCAGTACTTC
clone_size: many; d_call: TRBD1; v_call: TRBV27; j_call: TRBJ2-7; cdr3_aa: CASATGSFSEQYF; cdr3_nt: TGTGCCAGCGCGACAGGGAGTTTCAGCGAGCAGTACTTC
clone_size: many; d_call: .; v_call: TRBV28; j_call: TRBJ2-2; cdr3_aa: CASRLANTGELFF; cdr3_nt: TGTGCCAGCCGACTCGCGAACACCGGGGAGCTGTTTTTT
clone_size: .; d_call: .; v_call: TRBV9; j_call: TRBJ2-6; cdr3_aa: CASSVVPWTSGANVLTF; cdr3_nt: TGTGCCAGCAGCGTAGTACCTTGGACCTCTGGGGCCAACGTCCTGACTTTC
clone_size: few; d_call: .; v_call: TRBV7-8; j_call: TRBJ1-6; cdr3_aa: CASSLGFSSSNSPLHF; cdr3_nt: TGTGCCAGCAGCTTAGGCTTTAGCAGCAGCAATTCACCCCTCCACTTT
clone_size: many; d_call: .; v_call: TRBV4-2; j_call: TRBJ2-1; cdr3_aa: CASSQDGASLNEQFF; cdr3_nt: TGTGCCAGCAGCCAAGATGGGGCTAGTCTAAATGAGCAGTTCTTC
clone_size: many; d_call: .; v_call: TRBV4-2; j_call: TRBJ2-3; cdr3_aa: CASSPPGSGTDTQYF; cdr3_nt: TGTGCCAGCAGCCCGCCGGGTAGCGGCACAGATACGCAGTATTTT
clone_size: .; d_call: .; v_call: TRBV12-3/TRBV12-4; j_call: TRBJ1-6; cdr3_aa: CASSFSGVNSPLHF; cdr3_nt: TGTGCCAGCAGTTTCTCAGGGGTGAATTCACCCCTCCACTTT
clone_size: many; d_call: .; v_call: TRBV7-2; j_call: TRBJ1-2; cdr3_aa: CASRLDPNLGGYTF; cdr3_nt: TGTGCCAGCAGACTGGACCCGAACTTGGGCGGCTACACCTTC
clone_size: few; d_call: .; v_call: TRBV4-2; j_call: TRBJ2-7; cdr3_aa: CASSQLGGDYEQYF; cdr3_nt: TGTGCCAGCAGCCAGCTGGGCGGCGACTACGAGCAGTACTTC
clone_size: few; d_call: TRBD2; v_call: TRBV4-3; j_call: TRBJ2-1; cdr3_aa: CASSPSSGGYSYNEQFF; cdr3_nt: TGCGCCAGCAGCCCTTCTAGCGGGGGCTACTCCTACAATGAGCAGTTCTTC
clone_size: .; d_call: TRBD2; v_call: TRBV7-2; j_call: TRBJ2-1; cdr3_aa: CASSTYLGGAGNEQFF; cdr3_nt: TGTGCCAGCAGCACTTATCTCGGGGGGGCAGGGAATGAGCAGTTCTTC
clone_size: many; d_call: TRBD1; v_call: TRBV5-1; j_call: TRBJ1-1; cdr3_aa: CASSLSYAGGPATEAFF; cdr3_nt: TGCGCCAGCAGCTTGTCATATGCAGGGGGCCCCGCGACTGAAGCTTTCTTT
clone_size: many; d_call: .; v_call: TRBV7-9; j_call: TRBJ1-1; cdr3_aa: CASSPSLTGLNTEAFF; cdr3_nt: TGTGCCAGCAGCCCCTCTTTGACAGGACTGAACACTGAAGCTTTCTTT
clone_size: .; d_call: .; v_call: TRBV4-3; j_call: TRBJ1-2; cdr3_aa: CASSQVQGPAGIYGYTF; cdr3_nt: TGCGCCAGCAGCCAAGTACAGGGCCCAGCGGGAATATATGGCTACACCTTC
clone_size: few; d_call: TRBD1; v_call: TRBV4-3; j_call: TRBJ2-7; cdr3_aa: CASSHQTGSYEQYF; cdr3_nt: TGCGCCAGCAGCCACCAGACAGGGTCCTACGAGCAGTACTTC
clone_size: few; d_call: TRBD1; v_call: TRBV5-6; j_call: TRBJ2-3; cdr3_aa: CASNKGDRASDTQYF; cdr3_nt: TGTGCCAGCAACAAGGGAGACAGGGCCTCAGATACGCAGTATTTT
clone_size: many; d_call: .; v_call: TRBV5-6; j_call: TRBJ2-2; cdr3_aa: CASSLVAQGWNTGELFF; cdr3_nt: TGTGCCAGCAGCTTGGTGGCCCAGGGTTGGAACACCGGGGAGCTGTTTTTT
clone_size: few; d_call: TRBD1; v_call: TRBV27; j_call: TRBJ1-5; cdr3_aa: CASSADRHSNQPQHF; cdr3_nt: TGTGCCAGCAGTGCGGACAGGCATAGCAATCAGCCCCAGCATTTT
clone_size: few; d_call: .; v_call: TRBV12-5; j_call: TRBJ2-1; cdr3_aa: CASALNNEQFF; cdr3_nt: TGTGCTAGTGCCCTCAACAATGAGCAGTTCTTC
clone_size: few; d_call: .; v_call: TRBV7-3; j_call: TRBJ2-3; cdr3_aa: CASSLGYGGVTDTQYF; cdr3_nt: TGTGCCAGCAGCTTAGGGTACGGCGGGGTTACAGATACGCAGTATTTT
clone_size: few; d_call: .; v_call: TRBV4-2; j_call: TRBJ1-5; cdr3_aa: CASSQDVRGGNQPQHF; cdr3_nt: TGTGCCAGCAGCCAAGATGTCAGGGGAGGAAATCAGCCCCAGCATTTT
clone_size: many; d_call: .; v_call: TRBV6-1; j_call: TRBJ2-1; cdr3_aa: CASSPQPGDGYNEQFF; cdr3_nt: TGTGCCAGCAGTCCTCAGCCCGGGGACGGCTACAATGAGCAGTTCTTC
clone_size: many; d_call: TRBD1; v_call: TRBV29-1; j_call: TRBJ1-1; cdr3_aa: CSVGGTAYTEAFF; cdr3_nt: TGCAGCGTGGGCGGGACAGCATACACTGAAGCTTTCTTT
clone_size: .; d_call: .; v_call: TRBV28; j_call: TRBJ2-7; cdr3_aa: CASSIRTESYEQYF; cdr3_nt: TGTGCCAGCAGTATAAGGACCGAGTCCTACGAGCAGTACTTC
clone_size: many; d_call: .; v_call: TRBV6-6; j_call: TRBJ1-5; cdr3_aa: CASSMGGNSNQPQHF; cdr3_nt: TGTGCCAGCAGTATGGGGGGAAATAGCAATCAGCCCCAGCATTTT